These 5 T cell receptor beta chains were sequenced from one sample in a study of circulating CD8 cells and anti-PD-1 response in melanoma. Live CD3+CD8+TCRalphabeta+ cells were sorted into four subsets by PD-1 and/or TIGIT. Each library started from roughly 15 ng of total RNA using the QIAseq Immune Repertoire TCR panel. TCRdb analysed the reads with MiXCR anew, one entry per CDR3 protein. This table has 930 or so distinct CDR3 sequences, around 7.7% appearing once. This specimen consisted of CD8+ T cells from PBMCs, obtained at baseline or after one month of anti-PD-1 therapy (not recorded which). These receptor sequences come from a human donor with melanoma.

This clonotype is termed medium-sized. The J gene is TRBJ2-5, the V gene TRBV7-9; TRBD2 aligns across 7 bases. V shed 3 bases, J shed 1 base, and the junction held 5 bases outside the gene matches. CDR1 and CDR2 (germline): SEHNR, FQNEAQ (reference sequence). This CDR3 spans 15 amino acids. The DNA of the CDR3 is TGTGCCAGCAGCTTTGGACTAGGTAGCCAAGAGACCCAGTACTTC. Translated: CASSFGLGSQETQYF.

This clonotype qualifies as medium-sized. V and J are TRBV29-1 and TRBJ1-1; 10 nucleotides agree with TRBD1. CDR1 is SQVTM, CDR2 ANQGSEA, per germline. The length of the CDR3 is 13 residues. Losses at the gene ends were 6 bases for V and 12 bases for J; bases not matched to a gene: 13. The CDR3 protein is CSVVPGQGSGTFF. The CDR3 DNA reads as TGCAGCGTCGTGCCGGGACAGGGGAGTGGGACTTTCTTT. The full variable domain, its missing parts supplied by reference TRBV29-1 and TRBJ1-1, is SAVISQKPSRDICQRGTSLTIQCQVDSQVTMMFWYRQQPGQSLTLIATANQGSEATYESGFVIDKFPISRPNLTFSTLTVSNMSPEDSSIYLCSVVPGQGSGTFFGQGTRLTVV.

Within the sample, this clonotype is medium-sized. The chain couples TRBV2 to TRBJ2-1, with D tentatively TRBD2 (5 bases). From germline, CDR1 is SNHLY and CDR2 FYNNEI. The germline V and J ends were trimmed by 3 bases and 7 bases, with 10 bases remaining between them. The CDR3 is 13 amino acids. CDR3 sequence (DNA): TGTGCCAGCAGTGACGTGGGAGCGAATGAGCAGTTCTTC. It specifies CASSDVGANEQFF.

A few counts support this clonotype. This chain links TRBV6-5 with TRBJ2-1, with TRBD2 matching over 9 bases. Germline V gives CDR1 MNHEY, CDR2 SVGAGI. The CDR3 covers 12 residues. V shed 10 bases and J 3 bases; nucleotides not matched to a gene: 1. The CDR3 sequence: CATTSGYNEQFF. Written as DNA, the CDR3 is TGTGCCACGACTAGCGGCTACAATGAGCAGTTCTTC.

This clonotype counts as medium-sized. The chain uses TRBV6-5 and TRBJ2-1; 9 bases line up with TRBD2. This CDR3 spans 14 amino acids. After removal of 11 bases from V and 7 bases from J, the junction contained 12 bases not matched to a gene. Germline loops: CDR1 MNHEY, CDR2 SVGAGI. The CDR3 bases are TGTGCCGCAGCCCCTGGGACTAGCTTAAATGAGCAGTTCTTC. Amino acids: CAAAPGTSLNEQFF.